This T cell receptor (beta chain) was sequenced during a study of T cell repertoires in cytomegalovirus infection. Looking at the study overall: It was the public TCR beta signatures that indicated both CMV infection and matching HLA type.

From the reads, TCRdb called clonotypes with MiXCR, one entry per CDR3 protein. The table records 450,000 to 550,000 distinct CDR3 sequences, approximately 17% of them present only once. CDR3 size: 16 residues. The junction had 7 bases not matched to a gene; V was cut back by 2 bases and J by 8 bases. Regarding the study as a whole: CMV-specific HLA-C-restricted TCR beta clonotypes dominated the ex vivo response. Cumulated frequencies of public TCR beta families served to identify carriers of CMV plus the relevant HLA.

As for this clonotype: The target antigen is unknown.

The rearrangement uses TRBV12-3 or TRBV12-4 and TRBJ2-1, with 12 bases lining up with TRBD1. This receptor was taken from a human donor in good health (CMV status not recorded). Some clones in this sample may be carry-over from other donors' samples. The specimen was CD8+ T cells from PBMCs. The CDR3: CASSLRPGQGADEQFF. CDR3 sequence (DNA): TGTGCCAGCAGTTTAAGGCCGGGACAGGGGGCCGATGAGCAGTTCTTC.